This T cell receptor beta chain was retrieved from a study of control samples from healthy donors and cancer patients. Only in-frame clones appear in the TCRdb table, and some are missing; sequencing was by immunoSEQ multiplex PCR. Seen here are around 170,000 clones, 90% observed once, and the top ten hold more than 1.3%. This CDR3 is 19 amino acids long. J gave up 2 bases and V 5 bases, and 15 bases lay outside the gene matches. CDR1 is MRHNA and CDR2 is SNTAGT in the germline V gene. The gene calls are TRBV6-4 and TRBJ2-2; 9 bases match TRBD1. The sequence derives from a woman aged 45-65 years in good health. Input material: blood. DNA for the CDR3: TGTGCCAGCAGTTCCCCTGGCCCCGGGACAGGGATAAACACCGGGGAGCTGTTTTTT. Translating gives CASSSPGPGTGINTGELFF.